The following is a TCR beta chain sequence with its context. The table came from immunoSEQ multiplex PCR; TCRdb's copy has only in-frame clones and leaves some out. The repertoire holds 2 million to 2.5 million clones, with more than 85% as singletons. These data are taken from a study of shared clonotypes between healthy human individuals. This CDR3 is 18 amino acids long. J gave up 0 bases and V 7 bases, and 12 bases lay outside the gene matches. Germline V gene sequence: CDR1 MNHEY, CDR2 SMNVEV (reference sequence). The clonotype originates from a man younger than 35 in good health. Some clones in this sample may be carry-over from other donors' samples. The V and J genes are TRBV27 and TRBJ2-1; 10 bases fit TRBD2. Sequenced: naive CD4+ T cells from PBMCs. Noted subset: CD45RA+ positively selected. The CDR3 protein is CASTPVVWTSGSYNEQFF. The CDR3 nucleotides are TGTGCCAGCACCCCCGTTGTGTGGACTAGCGGCTCCTACAATGAGCAGTTCTTC.